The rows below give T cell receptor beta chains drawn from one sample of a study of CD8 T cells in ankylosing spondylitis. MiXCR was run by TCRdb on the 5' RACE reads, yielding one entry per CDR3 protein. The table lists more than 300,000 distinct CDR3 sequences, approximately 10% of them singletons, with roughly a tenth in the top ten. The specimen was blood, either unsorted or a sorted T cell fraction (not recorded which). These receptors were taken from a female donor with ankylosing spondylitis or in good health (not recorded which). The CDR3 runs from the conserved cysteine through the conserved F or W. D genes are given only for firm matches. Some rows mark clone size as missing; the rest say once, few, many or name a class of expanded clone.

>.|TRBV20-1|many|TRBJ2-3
CSARDRRGADTQYF
TGCAGTGCTAGAGATCGTCGGGGCGCGGATACGCAGTATTTT
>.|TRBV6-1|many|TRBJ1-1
CASRSDRIMNTEAFF
TGTGCCAGCAGGTCGGACAGAATCATGAACACTGAAGCTTTCTTT
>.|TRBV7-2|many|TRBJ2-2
CASSLAIAADTGELFF
TGTGCCAGCAGCTTAGCGATTGCGGCAGACACCGGGGAGCTGTTTTTT
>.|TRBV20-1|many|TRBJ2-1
CSAVRPFRDFTSYNEQFF
TGCAGTGCTGTTCGGCCATTTAGGGACTTCACCTCCTACAATGAGCAGTTCTTC
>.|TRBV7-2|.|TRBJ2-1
CASSLVAEKQFF
TGTGCCAGCAGCTTGGTGGCGGAGAAGCAGTTCTTC
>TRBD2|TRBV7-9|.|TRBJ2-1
CASSRGLAANNEQFF
TGTGCCAGCAGCCGGGGACTAGCGGCCAACAATGAGCAGTTCTTC
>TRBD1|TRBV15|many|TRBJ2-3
CATSTPTGQGTDTQYF
TGTGCCACCAGCACCCCGACGGGACAGGGCACAGATACGCAGTATTTT
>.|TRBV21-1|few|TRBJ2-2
CASYKRGGRGRNTGELFF
TGTGCCAGCTATAAAAGGGGGGGCAGGGGTAGGAACACCGGGGAGCTGTTTTTT
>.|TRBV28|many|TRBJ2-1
CASSEDPGVNEQFF
TGTGCCAGCAGTGAGGACCCGGGGGTAAATGAGCAGTTCTTC
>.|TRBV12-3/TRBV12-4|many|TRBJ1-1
CASSLRGGKAFF
TGTGCCAGCAGTTTAAGGGGAGGGAAAGCTTTCTTT
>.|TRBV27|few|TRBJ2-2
CASSLKSSAPGELFF
TGTGCCAGCAGTTTAAAGTCCTCCGCACCGGGGGAGCTGTTTTTT
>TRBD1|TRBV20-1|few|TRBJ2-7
CSAGGWDRGVSGYEQYF
TGCAGTGCTGGGGGATGGGACAGGGGAGTCTCTGGCTACGAGCAGTACTTC
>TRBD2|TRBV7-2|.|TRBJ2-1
CASSTGSGGAYNEQFF
TGTGCCAGCAGCACCGGTAGCGGGGGGGCTTACAATGAGCAGTTCTTC
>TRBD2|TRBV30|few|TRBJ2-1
CAWRASGTNEQFF
TGTGCCTGGAGGGCTAGCGGGACCAATGAGCAGTTCTTC
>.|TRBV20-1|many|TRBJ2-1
CSARSTFAGSLNEQFF
TGCAGTGCTAGATCAACATTTGCGGGGTCCTTAAATGAGCAGTTCTTC
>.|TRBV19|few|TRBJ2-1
CASSMRGPEQFF
TGTGCCAGTTCTATGAGAGGACCTGAGCAGTTCTTC
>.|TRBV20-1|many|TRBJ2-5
CSPKQADQETQYF
TGCAGTCCCAAGCAGGCAGACCAAGAGACCCAGTACTTC
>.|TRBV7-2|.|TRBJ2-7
CASSLGGVGAFEDEQYF
TGTGCCAGCAGCTTGGGGGGAGTCGGGGCATTTGAGGACGAGCAGTACTTC
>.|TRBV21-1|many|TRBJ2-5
CATPSGEETQYF
TGTGCCACTCCCAGCGGGGAAGAGACCCAGTACTTC
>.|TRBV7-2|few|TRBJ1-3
CASRTTDSGNTIYF
TGTGCCAGCAGGACAACAGACTCTGGAAACACCATATATTTT
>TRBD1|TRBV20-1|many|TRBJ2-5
CSAQSTGEGTQYF
TGCAGTGCTCAATCAACAGGGGAAGGGACCCAGTACTTC
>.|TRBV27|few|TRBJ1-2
CASSLNDRGGNGYTF
TGTGCCAGCAGTTTAAACGATCGTGGGGGGAATGGCTACACCTTC
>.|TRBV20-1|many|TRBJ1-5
CSASRGAGVGNQPQHF
TGCAGTGCTAGTAGGGGTGCCGGGGTGGGCAATCAGCCCCAGCATTTT
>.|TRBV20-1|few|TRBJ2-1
CSASRPRYNEQFF
TGCAGTGCTAGCCGCCCTCGCTACAATGAGCAGTTCTTC
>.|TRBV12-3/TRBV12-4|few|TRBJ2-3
CASSFSSRQLSTDTQYF
TGTGCCAGCAGTTTTTCATCGAGGCAGCTCAGCACAGATACGCAGTATTTT
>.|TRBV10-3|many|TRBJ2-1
CAIGDGPASEQFF
TGTGCCATCGGGGATGGCCCGGCCAGTGAGCAGTTCTTC
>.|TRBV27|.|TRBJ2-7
CASSLSADSSYEQYF
TGTGCCAGCAGTTTATCGGCCGATAGCTCCTACGAGCAGTACTTC
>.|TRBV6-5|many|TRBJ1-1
CASSYWGAQPNTEAFF
TGTGCCAGCAGTTACTGGGGAGCCCAACCGAACACTGAAGCTTTCTTT
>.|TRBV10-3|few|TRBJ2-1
CAIRSGSGDEQFF
TGTGCCATCAGATCCGGGAGTGGCGATGAGCAGTTCTTC
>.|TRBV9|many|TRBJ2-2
CASSVLPALNTGELFF
TGTGCCAGCAGCGTACTGCCAGCGCTGAACACCGGGGAGCTGTTTTTT
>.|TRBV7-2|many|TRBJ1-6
CASSLRTGRDSPLHF
TGTGCCAGCAGCTTACGAACAGGAAGGGATTCACCCCTCCACTTT
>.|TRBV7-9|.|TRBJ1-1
CASSLVIGEAFF
TGTGCCAGCAGCTTAGTAATCGGGGAAGCTTTCTTT
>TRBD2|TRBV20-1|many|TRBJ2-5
CSARLLAGGKETQYF
TGCAGTGCTAGGCTGCTAGCGGGGGGGAAAGAGACCCAGTACTTC
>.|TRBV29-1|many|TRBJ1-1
CSVLNTEAFF
TGCAGCGTCCTAAACACTGAAGCTTTCTTT
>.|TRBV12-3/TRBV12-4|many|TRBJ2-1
CASNQGVGSEQFF
TGTGCCAGCAACCAGGGTGTTGGTAGTGAGCAGTTCTTC